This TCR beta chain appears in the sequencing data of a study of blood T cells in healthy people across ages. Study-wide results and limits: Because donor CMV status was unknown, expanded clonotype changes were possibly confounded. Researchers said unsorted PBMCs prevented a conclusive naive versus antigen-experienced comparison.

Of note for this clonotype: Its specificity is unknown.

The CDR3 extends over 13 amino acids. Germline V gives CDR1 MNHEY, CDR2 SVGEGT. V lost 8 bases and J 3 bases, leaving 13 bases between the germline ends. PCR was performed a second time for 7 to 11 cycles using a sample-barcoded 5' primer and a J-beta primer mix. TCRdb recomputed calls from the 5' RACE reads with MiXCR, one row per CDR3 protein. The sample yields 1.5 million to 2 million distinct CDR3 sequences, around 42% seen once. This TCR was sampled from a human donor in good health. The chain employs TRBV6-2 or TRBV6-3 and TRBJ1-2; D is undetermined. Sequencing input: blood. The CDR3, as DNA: TGTGCCAGCGGCTCCCTCCCCCACTATGGCTACACCTTC. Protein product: CASGSLPHYGYTF.